This TCR beta chain is from a study of cytomegalovirus exposure and HLA in healthy donors. The study ran its PCR with 60 Vbeta and 13 Jbeta primers. Assay used: immunoSEQ multiplex PCR; TCRdb lists only in-frame clones, some missing. The sample lists about 200,000 clones; 80% to 90% were seen once. The ends were cut back, 3 bases at V and 3 bases at J, with 9 bases in the middle. The CDR3 runs to 13 residues. Germline values: CDR1 MDHEN, CDR2 SYDVKM. For this clone: Other DNA sequences of this sample code for an identical CDR3.

Sequenced: PBMCs. This sequence joins TRBV28 and TRBJ2-7, with D perhaps TRBD2 (5 bases). This sequence was found in a man aged 25 to 40 in good health and CMV-seronegative. CDR3 protein: CASSLVGDYEQYF. DNA for the CDR3: TGTGCCAGCAGTTTGGTCGGGGACTACGAGCAGTACTTC.